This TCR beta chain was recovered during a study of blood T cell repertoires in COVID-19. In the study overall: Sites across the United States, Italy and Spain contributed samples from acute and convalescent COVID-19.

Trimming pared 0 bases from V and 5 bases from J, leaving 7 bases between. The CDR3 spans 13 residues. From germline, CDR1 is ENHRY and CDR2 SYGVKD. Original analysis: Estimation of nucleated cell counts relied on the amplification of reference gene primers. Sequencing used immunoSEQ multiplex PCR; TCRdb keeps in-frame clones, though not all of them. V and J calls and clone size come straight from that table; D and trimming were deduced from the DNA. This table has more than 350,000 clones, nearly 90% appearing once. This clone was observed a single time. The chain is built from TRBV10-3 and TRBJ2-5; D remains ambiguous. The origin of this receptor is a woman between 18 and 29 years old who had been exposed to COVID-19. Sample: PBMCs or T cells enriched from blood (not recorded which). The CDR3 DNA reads TGTGCCATCAGTGAGTCCGGGTTTGAGACCCAGTACTTC. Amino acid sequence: CAISESGFETQYF.